The 26 T cell receptor beta chains listed next were all sequenced from one sample in a study of early T cells in non-severe SARS-CoV-2 infection. TCRdb reanalysed the 5' RACE reads using MiXCR and keeps one entry per CDR3 protein. Of about 60,000 distinct CDR3 sequences in the sample, roughly an eighth are singletons; the top ten hold roughly 4.5%. The specimen sequenced was whole blood. Receptors were obtained from an adult who was a healthcare worker with PCR-confirmed SARS-CoV-2 infection or an uninfected control (not recorded which).

This clonotype appeared a few times. The rearrangement uses TRBV5-4 and TRBJ2-2, with D perhaps matching TRBD1 (6 bases). Germline V gene sequence: CDR1 SGHNT, CDR2 YYREEE (reference sequence). The CDR3 length is 16 residues. Between the trimmed V and J ends, which lost 0 bases and 2 bases, there was a span of 11 bases. CDR3 bases: TGTGCCAGCAGCTTGGGAGGACAGCTAAACACCGGGGAGCTGTTTTTT. Translated: CASSLGGQLNTGELFF.

V and J are TRBV4-1 and TRBJ2-6; D unclear. Germline values: CDR1 MGHRA, CDR2 YSYEKL. The germline V and J ends were trimmed by 3 bases and 4 bases, with 16 bases remaining between them. This CDR3 has 17 amino acids. CDR3 DNA: TGCGCCAGCAGCCAGGCCCACTGGGATACGGGGGCCAACGTCCTGACTTTC. This translates into CASSQAHWDTGANVLTF.

A few counts support this clonotype. The chain has TRBV12-3 or TRBV12-4 and TRBJ1-1, with a weak D call TRBD1 (6 bases). V lost 6 bases, J lost 4 bases, and 18 bases lay in between. This CDR3 has 15 residues. The CDR3 DNA reads TGTGCCAGCAGCCAAAACAGGGCTGATGGCACTGAAGCTTTCTTT. Its protein is CASSQNRADGTEAFF.

The rearrangement joins TRBV27 to TRBJ1-2; TRBD1 matches 8 bases. J lost 3 bases, V lost 5 bases, and 8 bases had no gene match. The germline V gene has CDR1 MNHEY and CDR2 SMNVEV (reference sequence). This CDR3 region has 15 residues. The CDR3 sequence is CASSNRGASDYGYTF. In nucleotides, the CDR3 is TGTGCCAGCAGTAACAGGGGGGCGTCGGACTATGGCTACACCTTC.

The sample holds many counts of this clonotype. The chain links TRBV3-1 to TRBJ2-7; a possible D gene is TRBD1 (6 bases). The CDR3 totals 14 residues. Germline V gives CDR1 LGHDT, CDR2 YNNKEL (reference sequence). The V end was cut by 3 bases, the J end by 5 bases, with 14 bases between. CDR3 region: CASSHQGSTHEQYF. The CDR3 DNA is TGTGCCAGCAGCCATCAGGGGAGTACACACGAGCAGTACTTC.

This clonotype was detected only a few times. CDR3 amino acids: CSVGDPRGGELFF. Here the CDR3 DNA reads TGCAGCGTCGGGGACCCTCGGGGCGGGGAGCTGTTTTTT. V usage is TRBV29-1 and J usage is TRBJ2-2; tentatively, D is TRBD1 or TRBD2 (5 bases each). V lost 6 bases to trimming and J lost 7 bases, with 15 bases between them. The CDR3 runs 13 residues. CDR1 and CDR2 from the germline V gene are SQVTM and ANQGSEA.

There are many counts of this clonotype. The rearrangement links TRBV4-3 to TRBJ2-5; maybe TRBD2 (6 bases). V dropped 4 bases and J dropped 2 bases, with 11 bases sitting between them. The CDR3 covers 14 residues. Germline V CDR1 and CDR2: LGHNA, YSLEER. Here the CDR3 DNA reads TGCGCCAGCAGCCCAGGACTATCTCAAGAGACCCAGTACTTC. Its protein product is CASSPGLSQETQYF.

The V and J genes are TRBV29-1 and TRBJ2-7, with 12 bases fitting TRBD1. With 8 bases clipped from V and 5 bases from J, the junction kept 10 bases outside the gene matches. The CDR3 runs to 14 residues. CDR1 and CDR2 (germline): SQVTM, ANQGSEA. The CDR3 region has the DNA TGCAGCTTACACGCGGGGACAGGGGGCCACGAGCAGTACTTC. Translation gives CSLHAGTGGHEQYF.

This clonotype has at least ten counts. This chain uses TRBV6-5 with TRBJ1-2; no reliable D call. The V gene lost 3 bases and the J gene lost 5 bases, with 13 bases spanning the gap. The CDR3 has 14 residues. In germline, CDR1 is MNHEY, CDR2 SVGAGI. This chain's CDR3 is CASSYRSIGYGYTF. DNA for the CDR3: TGTGCCAGCAGTTATCGGTCGATTGGGTATGGCTACACCTTC.

The V and J genes are TRBV29-1 and TRBJ2-4; D is possibly TRBD2 (6 bases). This CDR3 comprises 12 residues. CDR1 SQVTM and CDR2 ANQGSEA come from the germline V gene. V dropped 7 bases and J dropped 5 bases, with 12 bases sitting between them. The CDR3 coding sequence is TGCAGCGCACGACTAGTGCAAAACATTCAGTACTTC. This encodes CSARLVQNIQYF. The whole variable domain, remainder taken from reference TRBV29-1 and TRBJ2-4, is SAVISQKPSRDICQRGTSLTIQCQVDSQVTMMFWYRQQPGQSLTLIATANQGSEATYESGFVIDKFPISRPNLTFSTLTVSNMSPEDSSIYLCSARLVQNIQYFGAGTRLSVL.

The chain recombines TRBV25-1 with TRBJ1-2; 10 bases agree with TRBD1. Trimming cost V 1 base and J 8 bases; bases outside gene matches: 7. CDR3 length equals 15 residues. Germline CDR1 reads MGHDK; CDR2 reads SYGVNS. The CDR3 protein is CASSEFETGGGGYTF. As DNA, the CDR3 is TGTGCCAGCAGTGAATTTGAGACAGGGGGCGGAGGCTACACCTTC.

The chain carries TRBV20-1 and TRBJ2-7; D possibly corresponds to TRBD2 (6 bases). Germline CDR1 and CDR2: DFQATT and SNEGSKA (reference sequence). This CDR3 is built from 16 residues. The V end was cut by 3 bases, the J end by 1 base, with 19 bases between. In DNA, the CDR3 is TGCAGTGCTAGGTTCTGGGGGGACGGGGATTCCTACGAGCAGTACTTC. Amino acid sequence: CSARFWGDGDSYEQYF.

Only a few counts were recorded for this clonotype. This rearrangement joins TRBV4-1 to TRBJ2-1; 7 nucleotides line up with TRBD1. CDR1 and CDR2 (germline): MGHRA, YSYEKL. V gave up 0 bases and J gave up 8 bases; unmatched junction bases: 10. This CDR3 is built from 16 residues. The CDR3 loop is CASSQDAQDQGDEQFF. In nucleotides, the CDR3 is TGCGCCAGCAGCCAAGATGCTCAAGACCAGGGGGATGAGCAGTTCTTC.

This clonotype was counted ten times or more. The CDR3 loop reads CASSGLANTEAFF. In DNA, the CDR3 is TGCGCCAGCAGTGGACTAGCAAACACTGAAGCTTTCTTT. The chain recombines TRBV10-1 with TRBJ1-1; no clear D. The V gene lost 4 bases and the J gene lost 2 bases, with 8 bases spanning the gap. The CDR3 spans 13 residues. CDR1 and CDR2 (germline): WNHNN, SYGVQD (reference sequence).

This rearrangement joins TRBV28 to TRBJ1-6, with a possible D match to TRBD1 (5 bases). The V end was cut by 9 bases, the J end by 5 bases, with 11 bases between. CDR1 MDHEN and CDR2 SYDVKM come from the germline V gene. The CDR3 length is 13 residues. As DNA, the CDR3 is TGTGCCAGTATGGGACCGAATAATTCACCCCTCCACTTT. As protein: CASMGPNNSPLHF.

This clonotype was recorded many times. The gene calls are TRBV9 and TRBJ2-5; a possible D gene is TRBD2 (6 bases). The V gene's germline CDR1 is SGDLS and CDR2 YYNGEE. V shed 0 bases and J shed 3 bases, with 18 bases lying between them. The CDR3 spans 17 residues. The CDR3 spells CASSVGIGHGEEETQYF. The CDR3 DNA follows: TGTGCCAGCAGCGTAGGGATAGGACACGGGGAGGAAGAGACCCAGTACTTC.

The sample holds many counts of this clonotype. V usage is TRBV7-2 and J usage is TRBJ2-7; 7 bases map to TRBD1. The CDR3 length is 13 residues. V lost 6 bases to trimming and J lost 3 bases; unmatched junction nucleotides: 5. Germline V gives CDR1 SGHTA, CDR2 FQGNSA. As DNA, the CDR3 is TGTGCCAGCAGTTCGGGACAGATCTACGAGCAGTACTTC. Translating gives CASSSGQIYEQYF.

This clonotype was seen a handful of times. The chain has TRBV7-9 and TRBJ2-7; 9 bases agree with TRBD1. From germline, CDR1 is SEHNR and CDR2 FQNEAQ (reference sequence). The CDR3 runs 15 residues. The V and J ends lost 1 base and 2 bases, in that order; junction bases with no gene match: 3. The CDR3 protein is CASSLGRDRAYEQYF. For the CDR3, the DNA is TGTGCCAGCAGCTTAGGAAGGGACAGGGCCTACGAGCAGTACTTC.

This clonotype was seen many times. V gene TRBV5-1 combines with J gene TRBJ2-3; 9 nucleotides line up with TRBD2. V was clipped by 0 bases and J by 4 bases; unmatched bases: 6. The CDR3 spans 16 residues. The germline V gene has CDR1 SGHRS and CDR2 YFSETQ. The CDR3 DNA reads TGCGCCAGCAGCTTGGGCGCGGGGGGGAGTGCAGATACGCAGTATTTT. This codes for CASSLGAGGSADTQYF.

The chain links TRBV7-2 to TRBJ2-2; no reliable D call. Trimming left V 3 bases short and J 0 bases short, with 8 bases between. CDR3 size: 15 residues. Germline CDR1 reads SGHTA; CDR2 reads FQGNSA. CDR3 sequence (DNA): TGTGCCAGCAGCTTTTACAGAACGAACACCGGGGAGCTGTTTTTT. This gives the protein CASSFYRTNTGELFF.

V is TRBV7-2 and J is TRBJ1-5; D unclear. V lost 1 base to trimming and J lost 0 bases, with 4 bases between them. Germline V gene sequence: CDR1 SGHTA, CDR2 FQGNSA. The CDR3 extends over 14 amino acids. The CDR3 bases are TGTGCCAGCAGCTTAGACTATAGCAATCAGCCCCAGCATTTT. This translates into CASSLDYSNQPQHF. The entire variable domain, with the rest obtained from reference TRBV7-2 and TRBJ1-5, is as follows: GAGVSQSPSNKVTEKGKDVELRCDPISGHTALYWYRQSLGQGLEFLIYFQGNSAPDKSGLPSDRFSAERTGGSVSTLTIQRTQQEDSAVYLCASSLDYSNQPQHFGDGTRLSIL.

The J gene is TRBJ1-5, the V gene TRBV7-9, with D unresolved. Germline lookup yields CDR1 SEHNR and CDR2 FQNEAQ (reference sequence). CDR3 length equals 12 residues. Trimming stripped 1 base from V and 7 bases from J, with 5 bases between. CDR3 DNA sequence: TGTGCCAGCAGCTTAGATCGGCAGCCCCAGCATTTT. As protein: CASSLDRQPQHF.

This clonotype has at least ten counts. The chain has TRBV11-2 and TRBJ2-7; 7 nucleotides align to TRBD2. The CDR3 length is 14 residues. J was trimmed by 2 bases and V by 5 bases; bases with no gene match: 6. Germline CDR1 reads SGHAT; CDR2 reads FQNNGV. The CDR3 DNA sequence: TGTGCCAGCAGCGTTACGGGAGGACCCTACGAGCAGTACTTC. Translation: CASSVTGGPYEQYF.

The V and J genes are TRBV6-1 and TRBJ2-3; 7 nucleotides align to TRBD1. Unmatched junction bases numbered 16, after V lost 5 bases and J lost 2 bases. Per germline, CDR1 MNHNS and CDR2 SASEGT. The CDR3 contains 18 residues. CDR3 sequence: CASSKARRGQWNTDTQYF. CDR3 nucleotides: TGTGCCAGCAGTAAGGCCCGAAGGGGACAGTGGAACACAGATACGCAGTATTTT.

This clonotype was observed many times. The V and J genes are TRBV18 and TRBJ2-1; 9 bases match TRBD2. The trim removed 2 bases at V and 5 bases at J, leaving 4 bases unmatched. CDR1 is KGHSH, CDR2 LQKENI, per germline. The CDR3 contains 15 residues. CDR3 bases: TGTGCCAGCTCACCAATGGTAGCGGGGGACAATGAGCAGTTCTTC. It is translated as CASSPMVAGDNEQFF.

This clonotype has a count of ten or more. This chain joins TRBV18 and TRBJ1-4; D gene ambiguous. The CDR3 is 13 amino acids. From germline, CDR1 is KGHSH and CDR2 LQKENI. V lost 2 bases to trimming and J lost 4 bases, with 5 bases between them. CDR3 sequence reads: CASSPTVNEKLFF. CDR3 DNA: TGTGCCAGCTCACCAACAGTTAATGAAAAACTGTTTTTT.